This paragraph covers one T cell receptor beta chain sequence. The repertoire was sequenced with immunoSEQ multiplex PCR; TCRdb's copy has only in-frame clones and lacks some. The repertoire holds 82,000 or so clones, roughly 92% seen once, with around 0.64% in the top ten. The data originate from a study of OX40 agonist ivuxolimab in advanced cancers. Turning to the study itself: Allowance was made for prior anti-PD-1, anti-PD-L1 or anti-CTLA-4 therapy, and approximately 41% had some.

Germline V gene data show CDR1 as SEHNR and CDR2 as FQNEAQ (reference sequence). This CDR3 has 15 residues. V was clipped by 5 bases and J by 0 bases, with 8 bases between them. The V and J genes are TRBV7-9 and TRBJ1-6; D is uncertain. The sequence derives from an adult with an advanced solid tumor such as melanoma, head and neck, liver or kidney cancer. The material was CD4+ or CD8+ T cells sorted from blood, obtained in a trial of the OX40 agonist ivuxolimab. The CDR3, as DNA: TGTGCCAGCAGCCTCGGGAGCTCCTATAATTCACCCCTCCACTTT. It specifies CASSLGSSYNSPLHF.